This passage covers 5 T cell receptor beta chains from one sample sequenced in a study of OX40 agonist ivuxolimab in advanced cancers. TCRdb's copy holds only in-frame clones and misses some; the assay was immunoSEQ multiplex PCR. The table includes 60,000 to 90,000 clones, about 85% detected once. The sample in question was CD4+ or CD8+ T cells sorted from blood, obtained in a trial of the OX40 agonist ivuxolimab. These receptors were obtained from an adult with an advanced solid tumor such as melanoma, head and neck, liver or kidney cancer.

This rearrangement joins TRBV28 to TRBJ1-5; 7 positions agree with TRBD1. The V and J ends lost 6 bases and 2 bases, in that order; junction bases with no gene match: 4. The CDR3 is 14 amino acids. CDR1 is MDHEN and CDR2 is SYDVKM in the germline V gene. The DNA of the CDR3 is TGTGCCAGCAGGCTCACAGGGGGCAATCAGCCCCAGCATTTT. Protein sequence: CASRLTGGNQPQHF.

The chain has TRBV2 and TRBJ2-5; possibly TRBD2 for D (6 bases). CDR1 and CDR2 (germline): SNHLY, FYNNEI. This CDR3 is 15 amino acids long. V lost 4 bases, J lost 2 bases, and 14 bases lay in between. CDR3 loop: CASSGASAQQETQYF. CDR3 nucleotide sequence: TGTGCCAGCAGTGGGGCTAGCGCGCAACAAGAGACCCAGTACTTC.

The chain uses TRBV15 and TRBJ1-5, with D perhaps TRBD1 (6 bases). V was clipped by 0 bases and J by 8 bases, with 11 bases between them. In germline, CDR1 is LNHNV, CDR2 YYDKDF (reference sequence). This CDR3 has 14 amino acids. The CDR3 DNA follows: TGTGCCACCAGCAGAGATTACAGGGTTGAGCCCCAGCATTTT. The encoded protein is CATSRDYRVEPQHF.

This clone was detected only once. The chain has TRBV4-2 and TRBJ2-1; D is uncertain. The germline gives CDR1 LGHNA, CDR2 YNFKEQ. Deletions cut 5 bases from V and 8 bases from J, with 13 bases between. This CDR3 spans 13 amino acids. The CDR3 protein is CASSSDPSDEQFF. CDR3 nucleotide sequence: TGTGCCAGCAGCTCAGACCCTTCCGATGAGCAGTTCTTC.

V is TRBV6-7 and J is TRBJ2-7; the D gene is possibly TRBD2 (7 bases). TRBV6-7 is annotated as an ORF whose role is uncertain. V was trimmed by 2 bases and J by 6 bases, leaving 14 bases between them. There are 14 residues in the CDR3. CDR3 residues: CASSYGSGGPEQYF. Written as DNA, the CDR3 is TGTGCCAGCAGTTACGGTTCCGGGGGGCCCGAGCAGTACTTC.